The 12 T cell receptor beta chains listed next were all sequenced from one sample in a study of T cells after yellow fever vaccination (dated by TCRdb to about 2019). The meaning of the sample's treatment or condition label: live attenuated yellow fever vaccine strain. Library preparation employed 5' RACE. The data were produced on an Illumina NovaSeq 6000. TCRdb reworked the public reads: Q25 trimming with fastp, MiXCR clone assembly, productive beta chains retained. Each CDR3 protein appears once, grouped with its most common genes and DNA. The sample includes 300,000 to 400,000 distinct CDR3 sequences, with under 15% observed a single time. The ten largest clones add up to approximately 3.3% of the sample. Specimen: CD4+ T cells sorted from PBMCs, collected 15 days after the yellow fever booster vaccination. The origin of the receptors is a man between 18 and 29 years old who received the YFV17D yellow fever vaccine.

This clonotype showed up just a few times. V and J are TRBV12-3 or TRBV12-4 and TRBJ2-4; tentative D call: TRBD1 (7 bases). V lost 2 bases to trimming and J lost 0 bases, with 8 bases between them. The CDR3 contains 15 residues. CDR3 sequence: CASSLQGGAKNIQYF. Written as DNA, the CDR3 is TGTGCCAGCAGTTTACAGGGGGGAGCCAAAAACATTCAGTACTTC.

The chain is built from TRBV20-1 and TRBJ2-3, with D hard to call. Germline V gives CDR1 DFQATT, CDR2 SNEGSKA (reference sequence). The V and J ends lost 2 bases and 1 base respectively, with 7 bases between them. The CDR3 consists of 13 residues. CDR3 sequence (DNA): TGCAGTGCTAGAAAGAGAGGCACAGATACGCAGTATTTT. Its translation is CSARKRGTDTQYF.

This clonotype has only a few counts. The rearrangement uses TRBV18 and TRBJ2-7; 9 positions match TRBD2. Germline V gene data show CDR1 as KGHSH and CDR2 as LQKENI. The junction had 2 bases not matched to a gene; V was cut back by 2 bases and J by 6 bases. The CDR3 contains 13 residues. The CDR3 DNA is TGTGCCAGCTCACCAGCGGGGGGGACCGAGCAGTACTTC. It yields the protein CASSPAGGTEQYF.

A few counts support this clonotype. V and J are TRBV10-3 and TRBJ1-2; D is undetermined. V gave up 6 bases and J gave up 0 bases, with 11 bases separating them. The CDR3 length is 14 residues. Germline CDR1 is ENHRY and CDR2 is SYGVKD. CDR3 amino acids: CAISRADTNYGYTF. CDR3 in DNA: TGTGCCATCAGCAGAGCAGATACTAACTATGGCTACACCTTC.

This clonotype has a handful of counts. CDR3 nucleotides: TGCGCCAGCAGCGGGGGGACTTACCAAGAGACCCAGTACTTC. Amino acids: CASSGGTYQETQYF. J is TRBJ2-5 and V is TRBV5-1; D is possibly TRBD2 (6 bases). V lost 4 bases and J lost 0, with 10 bases in between. This CDR3 spans 14 amino acids. Germline-derived CDR1 and CDR2 are SGHRS and YFSETQ.

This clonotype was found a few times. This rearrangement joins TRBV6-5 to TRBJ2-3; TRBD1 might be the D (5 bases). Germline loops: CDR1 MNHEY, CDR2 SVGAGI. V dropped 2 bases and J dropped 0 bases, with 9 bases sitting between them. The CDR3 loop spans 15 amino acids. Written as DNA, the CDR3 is TGTGCCAGCAGTTACCGGCGACAGAGCACAGATACGCAGTATTTT. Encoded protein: CASSYRRQSTDTQYF.

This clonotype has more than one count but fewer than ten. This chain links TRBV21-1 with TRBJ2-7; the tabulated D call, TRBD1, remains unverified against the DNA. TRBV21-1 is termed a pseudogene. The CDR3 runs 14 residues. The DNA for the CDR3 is TGTGCCAGCAGCAATACCCGACAGGACTACGAGCAGTACTTC. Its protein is CASSNTRQDYEQYF.

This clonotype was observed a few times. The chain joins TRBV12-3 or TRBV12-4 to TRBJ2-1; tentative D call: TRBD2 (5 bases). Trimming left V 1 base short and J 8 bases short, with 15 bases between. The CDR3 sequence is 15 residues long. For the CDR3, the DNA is TGTGCCAGCAGTTTAGGCAACAACCCCGGGGATGAGCAGTTCTTC. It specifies CASSLGNNPGDEQFF.

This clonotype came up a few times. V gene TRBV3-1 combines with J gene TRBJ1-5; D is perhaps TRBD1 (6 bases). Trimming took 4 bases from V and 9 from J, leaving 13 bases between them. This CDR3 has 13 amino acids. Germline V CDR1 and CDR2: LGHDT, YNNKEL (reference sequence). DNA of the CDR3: TGTGCCAGCAGCCCCCGCGAGGGGGGGCCCCAGCATTTT. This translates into CASSPREGGPQHF. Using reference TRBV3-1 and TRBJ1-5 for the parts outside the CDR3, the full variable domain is DTAVSQTPKYLVTQMGNDKSIKCEQNLGHDTMYWYKQDSKKFLKIMFSYNNKELIINETVPNRFSPKSPDKAHLNLHINSLELGDSAVYFCASSPREGGPQHFGDGTRLSIL.

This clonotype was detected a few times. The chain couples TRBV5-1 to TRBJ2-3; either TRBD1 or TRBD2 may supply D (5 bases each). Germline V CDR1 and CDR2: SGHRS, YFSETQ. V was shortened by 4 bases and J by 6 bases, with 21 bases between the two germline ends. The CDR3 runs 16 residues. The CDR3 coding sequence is TGCGCCAGCAGCCAAGGGGTCGCCCTGGGGGTGGATACGCAGTATTTT. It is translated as CASSQGVALGVDTQYF.

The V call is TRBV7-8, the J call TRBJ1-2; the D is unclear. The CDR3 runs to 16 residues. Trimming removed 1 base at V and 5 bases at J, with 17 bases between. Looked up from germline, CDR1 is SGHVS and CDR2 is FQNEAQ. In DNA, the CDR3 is TGTGCCAGCAGCTTAGGCACCCGGGTATACTATTATGGCTACACCTTC. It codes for CASSLGTRVYYYGYTF.

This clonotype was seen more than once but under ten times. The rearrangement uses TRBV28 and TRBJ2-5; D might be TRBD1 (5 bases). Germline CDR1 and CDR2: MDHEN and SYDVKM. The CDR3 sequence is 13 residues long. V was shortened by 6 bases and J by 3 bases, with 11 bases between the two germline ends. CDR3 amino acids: CASRGHSKETQYF. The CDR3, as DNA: TGTGCCAGCAGAGGACATAGTAAAGAGACCCAGTACTTC. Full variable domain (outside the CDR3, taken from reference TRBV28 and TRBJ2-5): DVKVTQSSRYLVKRTGEKVFLECVQDMDHENMFWYRQDPGLGLRLIYFSYDVKMKEKGDIPEGYSVSREKKERFSLILESASTNQTSMYLCASRGHSKETQYFGPGTRLLVL.